The clone carrying this T cell receptor (beta chain) was recorded only once. Its antigen remains unknown. The protocol was immunoSEQ multiplex PCR, while the TCRdb copy is restricted to in-frame clones and leaves out a portion. The repertoire has under 90,000 clones, around 85% of them found once; the top ten carry 0.2% to 0.25%. Samples were taken at baseline and on day 1 of cycles 4 and 7. The sample belongs to a study of OX40 agonist ivuxolimab in advanced cancers. Study-wide findings and caveats: It was also the case that some nonresponders had low normalized T-cell clonal expansion.

This CDR3 is 16 amino acids long. CDR1 and CDR2 from the germline V gene are SEHNR and FQNEAQ (reference sequence). With 5 bases clipped from V and 0 bases from J, the junction kept 3 bases outside the gene matches. The genes are TRBV7-9 and TRBJ2-6; TRBD2 agrees at 8 bases. The TCR sequence derives from an adult with an advanced solid tumor such as melanoma, head and neck, liver or kidney cancer. Here the sequenced sample was CD4+ or CD8+ T cells sorted from blood, taken in a trial of the OX40 agonist ivuxolimab. CDR3 region: CASSTRGGSGANVLTF. CDR3 DNA: TGTGCCAGCAGCACCCGGGGGGGCTCTGGGGCCAACGTCCTGACTTTC.